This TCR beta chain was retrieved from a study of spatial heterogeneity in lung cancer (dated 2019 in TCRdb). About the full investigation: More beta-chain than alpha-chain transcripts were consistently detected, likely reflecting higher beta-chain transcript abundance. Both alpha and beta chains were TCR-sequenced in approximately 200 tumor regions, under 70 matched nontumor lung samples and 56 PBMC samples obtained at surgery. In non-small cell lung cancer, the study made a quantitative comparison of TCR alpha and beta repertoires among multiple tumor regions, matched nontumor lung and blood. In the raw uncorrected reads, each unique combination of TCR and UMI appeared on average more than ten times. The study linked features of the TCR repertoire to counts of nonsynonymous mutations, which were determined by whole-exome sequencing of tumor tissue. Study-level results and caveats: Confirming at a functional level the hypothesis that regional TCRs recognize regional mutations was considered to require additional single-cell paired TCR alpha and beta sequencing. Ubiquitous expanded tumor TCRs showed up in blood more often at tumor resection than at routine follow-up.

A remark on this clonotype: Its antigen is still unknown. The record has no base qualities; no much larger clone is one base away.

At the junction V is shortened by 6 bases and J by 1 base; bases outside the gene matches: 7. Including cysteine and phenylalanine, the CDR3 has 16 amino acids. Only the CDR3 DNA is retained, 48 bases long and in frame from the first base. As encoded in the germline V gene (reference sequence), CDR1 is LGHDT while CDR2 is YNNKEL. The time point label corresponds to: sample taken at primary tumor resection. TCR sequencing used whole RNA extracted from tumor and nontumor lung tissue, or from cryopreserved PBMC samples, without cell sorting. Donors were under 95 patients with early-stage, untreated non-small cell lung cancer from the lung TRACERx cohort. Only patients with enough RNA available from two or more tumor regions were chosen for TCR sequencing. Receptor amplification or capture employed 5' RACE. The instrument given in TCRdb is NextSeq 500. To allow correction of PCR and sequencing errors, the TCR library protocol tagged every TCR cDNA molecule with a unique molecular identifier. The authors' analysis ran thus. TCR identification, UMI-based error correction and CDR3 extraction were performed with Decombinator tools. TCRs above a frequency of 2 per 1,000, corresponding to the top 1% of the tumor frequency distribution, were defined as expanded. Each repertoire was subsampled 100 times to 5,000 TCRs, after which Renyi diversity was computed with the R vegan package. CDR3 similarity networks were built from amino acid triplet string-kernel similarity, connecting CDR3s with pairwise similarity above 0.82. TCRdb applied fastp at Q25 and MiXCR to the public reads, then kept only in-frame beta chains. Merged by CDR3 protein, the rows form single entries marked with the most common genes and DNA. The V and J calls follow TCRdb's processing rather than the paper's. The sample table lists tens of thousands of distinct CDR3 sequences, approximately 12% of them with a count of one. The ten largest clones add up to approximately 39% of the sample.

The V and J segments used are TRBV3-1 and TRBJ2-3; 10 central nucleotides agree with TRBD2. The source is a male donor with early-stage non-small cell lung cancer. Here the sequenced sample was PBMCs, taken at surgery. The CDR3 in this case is CASSQTLAGGTDTQYF. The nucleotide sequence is TGTGCCAGCAGTCAGACCCTAGCGGGAGGCACAGATACGCAGTATTTT.